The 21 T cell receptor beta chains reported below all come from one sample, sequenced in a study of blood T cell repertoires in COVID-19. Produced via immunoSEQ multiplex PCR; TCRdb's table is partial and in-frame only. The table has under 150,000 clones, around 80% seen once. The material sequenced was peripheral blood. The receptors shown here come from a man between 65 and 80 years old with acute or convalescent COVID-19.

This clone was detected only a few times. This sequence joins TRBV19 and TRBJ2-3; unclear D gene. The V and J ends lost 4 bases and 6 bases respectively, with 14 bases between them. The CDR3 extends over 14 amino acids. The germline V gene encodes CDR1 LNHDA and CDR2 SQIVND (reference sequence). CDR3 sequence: CASSTRTLKDTQYF. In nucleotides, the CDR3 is TGTGCCAGTAGTACCCGAACTCTTAAGGATACGCAGTATTTT.

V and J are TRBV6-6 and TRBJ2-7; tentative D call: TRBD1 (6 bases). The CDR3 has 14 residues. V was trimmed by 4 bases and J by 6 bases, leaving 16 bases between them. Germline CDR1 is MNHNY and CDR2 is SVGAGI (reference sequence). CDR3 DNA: TGTGCCAGCAGTTTAGCTTCGACAGGAGCCGAGCAGTACTTC. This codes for CASSLASTGAEQYF.

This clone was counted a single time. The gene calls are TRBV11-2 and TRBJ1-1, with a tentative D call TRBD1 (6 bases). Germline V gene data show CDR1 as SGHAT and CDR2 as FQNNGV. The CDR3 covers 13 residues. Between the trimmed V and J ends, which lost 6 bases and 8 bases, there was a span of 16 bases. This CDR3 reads CASSPDRTKEAFF. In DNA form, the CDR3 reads TGTGCCAGCAGTCCCGACAGGACGAAAGAAGCTTTCTTT.

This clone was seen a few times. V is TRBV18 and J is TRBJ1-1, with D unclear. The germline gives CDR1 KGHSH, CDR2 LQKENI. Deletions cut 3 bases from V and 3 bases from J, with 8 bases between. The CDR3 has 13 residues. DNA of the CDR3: TGTGCCAGCTCACCCAACCGGGACACTGAAGCTTTCTTT. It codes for CASSPNRDTEAFF.

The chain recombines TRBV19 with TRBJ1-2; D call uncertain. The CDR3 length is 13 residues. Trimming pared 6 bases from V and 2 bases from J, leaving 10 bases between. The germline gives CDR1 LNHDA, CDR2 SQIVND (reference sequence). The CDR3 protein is CASRFQLNYGYTF. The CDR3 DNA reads TGTGCCAGTAGATTCCAGTTAAACTATGGCTACACCTTC.

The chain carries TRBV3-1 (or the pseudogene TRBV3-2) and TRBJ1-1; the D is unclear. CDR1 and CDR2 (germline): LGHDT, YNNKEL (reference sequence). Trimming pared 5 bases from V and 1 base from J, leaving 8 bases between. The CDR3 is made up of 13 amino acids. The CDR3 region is CASSGRGNTEAFF. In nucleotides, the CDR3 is TGTGCCAGCAGCGGTCGAGGGAACACTGAAGCTTTCTTT.

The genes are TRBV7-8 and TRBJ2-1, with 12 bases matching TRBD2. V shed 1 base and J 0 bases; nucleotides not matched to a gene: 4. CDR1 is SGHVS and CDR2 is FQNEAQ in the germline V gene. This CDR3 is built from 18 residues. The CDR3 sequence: CASSLGLAGGSSYNEQFF. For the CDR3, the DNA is TGTGCCAGCAGCTTAGGGCTAGCGGGGGGGAGCTCCTACAATGAGCAGTTCTTC.

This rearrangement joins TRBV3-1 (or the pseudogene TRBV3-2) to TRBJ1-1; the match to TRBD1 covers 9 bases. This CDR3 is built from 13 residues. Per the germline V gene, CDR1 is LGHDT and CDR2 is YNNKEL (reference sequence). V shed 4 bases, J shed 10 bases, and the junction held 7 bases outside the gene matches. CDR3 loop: CASSPNTGGAAFF. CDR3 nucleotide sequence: TGTGCCAGCAGCCCCAATACAGGGGGCGCAGCTTTCTTT.

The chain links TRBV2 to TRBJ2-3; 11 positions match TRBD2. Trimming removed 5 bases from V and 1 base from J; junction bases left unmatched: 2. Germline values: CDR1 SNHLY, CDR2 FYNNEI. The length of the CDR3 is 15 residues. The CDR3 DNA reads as TGTGCCAGCAGTTTGGGACTAGCGGGCACAGATACGCAGTATTTT. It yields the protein CASSLGLAGTDTQYF.

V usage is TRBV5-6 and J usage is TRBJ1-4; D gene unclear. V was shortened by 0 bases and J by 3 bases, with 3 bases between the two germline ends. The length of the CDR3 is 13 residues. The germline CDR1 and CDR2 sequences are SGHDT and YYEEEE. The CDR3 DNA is TGTGCCAGCAGCTTGGCTCCTAATGAAAAACTGTTTTTT. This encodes CASSLAPNEKLFF.

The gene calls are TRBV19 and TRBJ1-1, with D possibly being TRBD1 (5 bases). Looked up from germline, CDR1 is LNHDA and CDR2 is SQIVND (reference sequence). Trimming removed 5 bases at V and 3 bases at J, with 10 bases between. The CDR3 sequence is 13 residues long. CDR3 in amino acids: CASSPQGYTEAFF. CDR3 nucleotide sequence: TGTGCCAGTAGTCCCCAGGGATACACTGAAGCTTTCTTT.

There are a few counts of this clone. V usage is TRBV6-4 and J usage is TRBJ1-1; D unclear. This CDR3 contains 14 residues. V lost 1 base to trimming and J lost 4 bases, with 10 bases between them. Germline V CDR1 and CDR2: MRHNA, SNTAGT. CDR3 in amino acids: CASSDFSLGTEAFF. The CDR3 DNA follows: TGTGCCAGCAGTGACTTCAGCCTAGGCACTGAAGCTTTCTTT.

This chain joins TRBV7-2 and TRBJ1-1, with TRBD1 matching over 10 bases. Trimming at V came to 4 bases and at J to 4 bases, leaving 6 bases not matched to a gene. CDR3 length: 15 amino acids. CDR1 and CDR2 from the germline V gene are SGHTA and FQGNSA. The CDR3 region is CASSSLWTGGTEAFF. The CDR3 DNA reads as TGTGCCAGCAGCTCCCTTTGGACAGGGGGCACTGAAGCTTTCTTT.

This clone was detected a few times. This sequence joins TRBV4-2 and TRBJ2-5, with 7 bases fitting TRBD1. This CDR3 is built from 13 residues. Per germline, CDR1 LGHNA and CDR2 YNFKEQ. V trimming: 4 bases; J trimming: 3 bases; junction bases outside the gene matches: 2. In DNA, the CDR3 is TGTGCCAGCAGCCCAGACAGGGAAGAGACCCAGTACTTC. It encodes CASSPDREETQYF.

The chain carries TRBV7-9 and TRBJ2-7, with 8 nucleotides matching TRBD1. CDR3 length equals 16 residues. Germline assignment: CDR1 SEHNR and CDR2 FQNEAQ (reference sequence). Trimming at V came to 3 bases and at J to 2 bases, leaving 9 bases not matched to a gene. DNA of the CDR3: TGTGCCAGCAGCTTTTGGACAGGGTATTTGCCCTACGAGCAGTACTTC. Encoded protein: CASSFWTGYLPYEQYF.

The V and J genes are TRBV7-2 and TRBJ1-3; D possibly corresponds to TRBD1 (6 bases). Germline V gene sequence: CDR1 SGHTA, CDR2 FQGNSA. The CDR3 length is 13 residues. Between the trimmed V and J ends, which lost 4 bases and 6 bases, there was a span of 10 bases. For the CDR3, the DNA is TGTGCCAGCAGCTCCGACAGGTCAAACACCATATATTTT. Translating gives CASSSDRSNTIYF.

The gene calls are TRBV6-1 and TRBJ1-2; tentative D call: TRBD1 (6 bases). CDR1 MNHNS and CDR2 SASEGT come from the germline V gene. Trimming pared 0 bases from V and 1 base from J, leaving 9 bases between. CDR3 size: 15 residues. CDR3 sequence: CASSEAGTFNYGYTF. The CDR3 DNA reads TGTGCCAGCAGTGAAGCCGGGACATTTAACTATGGCTACACCTTC.

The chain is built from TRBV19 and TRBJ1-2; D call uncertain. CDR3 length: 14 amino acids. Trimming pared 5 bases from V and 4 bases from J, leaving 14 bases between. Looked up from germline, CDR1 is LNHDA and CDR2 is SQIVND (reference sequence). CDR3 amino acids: CASSAVGGPYGYTF. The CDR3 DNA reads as TGTGCCAGTAGTGCCGTGGGAGGGCCCTATGGCTACACCTTC.

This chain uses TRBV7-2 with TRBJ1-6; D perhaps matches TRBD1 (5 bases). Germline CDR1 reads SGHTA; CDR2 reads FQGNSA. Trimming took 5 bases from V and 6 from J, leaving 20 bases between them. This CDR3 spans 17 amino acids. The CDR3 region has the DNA TGTGCCAGCAGCGTAGGTGGGGCCGGTTTTGGTAATTCACCCCTCCACTTT. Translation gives CASSVGGAGFGNSPLHF.

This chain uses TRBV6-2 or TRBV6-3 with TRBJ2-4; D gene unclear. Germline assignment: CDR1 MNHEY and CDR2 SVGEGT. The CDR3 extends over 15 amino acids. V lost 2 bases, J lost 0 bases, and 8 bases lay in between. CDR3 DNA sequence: TGTGCCAGCAGTTACGGAGTTTTAGCCAAAAACATTCAGTACTTC. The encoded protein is CASSYGVLAKNIQYF.

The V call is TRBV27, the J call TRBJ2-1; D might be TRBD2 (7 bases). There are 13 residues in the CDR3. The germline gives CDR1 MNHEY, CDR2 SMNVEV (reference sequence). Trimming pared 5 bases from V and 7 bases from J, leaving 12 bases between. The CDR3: CASSLAGANEQFF. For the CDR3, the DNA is TGTGCCAGCAGTCTTGCGGGGGCTAATGAGCAGTTCTTC.